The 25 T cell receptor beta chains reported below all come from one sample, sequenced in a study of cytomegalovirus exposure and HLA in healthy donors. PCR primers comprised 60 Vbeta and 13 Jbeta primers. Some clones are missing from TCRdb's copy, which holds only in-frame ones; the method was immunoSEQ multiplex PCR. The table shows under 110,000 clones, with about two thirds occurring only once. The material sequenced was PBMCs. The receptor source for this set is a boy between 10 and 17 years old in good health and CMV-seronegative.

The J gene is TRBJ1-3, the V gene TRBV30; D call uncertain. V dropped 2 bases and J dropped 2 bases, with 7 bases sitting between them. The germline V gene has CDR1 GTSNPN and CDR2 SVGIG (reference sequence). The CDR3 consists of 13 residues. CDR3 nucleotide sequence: TGTGCCTGGAGTCTAGGCCCTGGAAACACCATATATTTT. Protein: CAWSLGPGNTIYF. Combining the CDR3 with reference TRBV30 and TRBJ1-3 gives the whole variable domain SQTIHQWPATLVQPVGSPLSLECTVEGTSNPNLYWYRQAAGRGLQLLFYSVGIGQISSEVPQNLSASRPQDRQFILSSKKLLLSDSGFYLCAWSLGPGNTIYFGEGSWLTVV.

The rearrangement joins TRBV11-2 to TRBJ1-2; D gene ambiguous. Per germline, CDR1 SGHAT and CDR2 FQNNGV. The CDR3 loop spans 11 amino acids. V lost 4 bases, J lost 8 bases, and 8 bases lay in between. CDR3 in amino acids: CASSSLAGYTF. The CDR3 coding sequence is TGTGCCAGCAGCTCCCTAGCAGGCTACACCTTC.

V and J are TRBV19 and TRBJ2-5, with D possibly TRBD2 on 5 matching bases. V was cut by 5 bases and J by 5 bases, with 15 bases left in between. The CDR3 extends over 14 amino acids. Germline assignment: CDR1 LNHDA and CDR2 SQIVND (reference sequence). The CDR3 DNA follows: TGTGCCAGTAGTGGGCGGGCCTCGGACGAGACCCAGTACTTC. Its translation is CASSGRASDETQYF. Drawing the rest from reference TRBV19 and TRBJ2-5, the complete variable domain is DGGITQSPKYLFRKEGQNVTLSCEQNLNHDAMYWYRQDPGQGLRLIYYSQIVNDFQKGDIAEGYSVSREKKESFPLTVTSAQKNPTAFYLCASSGRASDETQYFGPGTRLLVL.

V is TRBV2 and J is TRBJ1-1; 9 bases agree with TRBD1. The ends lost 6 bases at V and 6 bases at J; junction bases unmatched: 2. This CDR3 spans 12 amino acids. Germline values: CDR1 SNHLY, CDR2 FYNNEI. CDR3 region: CASRGDRAEAFF. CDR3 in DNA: TGTGCCAGCAGAGGGGACAGGGCTGAAGCTTTCTTT.

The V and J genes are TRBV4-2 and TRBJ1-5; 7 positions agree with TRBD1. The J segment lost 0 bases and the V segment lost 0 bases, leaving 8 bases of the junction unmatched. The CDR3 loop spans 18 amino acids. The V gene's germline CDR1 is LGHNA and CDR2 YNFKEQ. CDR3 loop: CASSQDPRQGDSNQPQHF. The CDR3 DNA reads TGTGCCAGCAGCCAAGATCCAAGGCAGGGGGATAGCAATCAGCCCCAGCATTTT.

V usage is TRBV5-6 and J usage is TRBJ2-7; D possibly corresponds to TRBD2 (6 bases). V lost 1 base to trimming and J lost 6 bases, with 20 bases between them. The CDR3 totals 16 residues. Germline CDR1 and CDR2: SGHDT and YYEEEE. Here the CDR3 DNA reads TGTGCCAGCAGCTTGTTAGGCGCTAGCGAGCGAAGCGAGCAGTACTTC. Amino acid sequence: CASSLLGASERSEQYF. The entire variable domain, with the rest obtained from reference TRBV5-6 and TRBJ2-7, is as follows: DAGVTQSPTHLIKTRGQQVTLRCSPKSGHDTVSWYQQALGQGPQFIFQYYEEEERQRGNFPDRFSGHQFPNYSSELNVNALLLGDSALYLCASSLLGASERSEQYFGPGTRLTVT.

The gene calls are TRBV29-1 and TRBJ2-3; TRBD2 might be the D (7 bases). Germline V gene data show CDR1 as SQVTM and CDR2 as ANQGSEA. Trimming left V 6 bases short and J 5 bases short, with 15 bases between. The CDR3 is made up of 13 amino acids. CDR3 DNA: TGCAGCGTGCTGGGGGGGGGCGGAGATACGCAGTATTTT. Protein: CSVLGGGGDTQYF.

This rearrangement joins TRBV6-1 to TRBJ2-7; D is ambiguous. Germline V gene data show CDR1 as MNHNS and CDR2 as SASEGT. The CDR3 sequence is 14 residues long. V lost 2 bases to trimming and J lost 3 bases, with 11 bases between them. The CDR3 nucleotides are TGTGCCAGCAGTGAAAGTGAGGAGCACTACGAGCAGTACTTC. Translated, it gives CASSESEEHYEQYF.

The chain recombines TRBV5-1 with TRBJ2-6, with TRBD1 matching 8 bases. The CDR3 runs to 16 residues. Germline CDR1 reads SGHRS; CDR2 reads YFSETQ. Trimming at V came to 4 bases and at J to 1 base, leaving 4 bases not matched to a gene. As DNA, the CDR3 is TGCGCCAGCAGCGGGCAGGGGGCTTCTGGGGCCAACGTCCTGACTTTC. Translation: CASSGQGASGANVLTF.

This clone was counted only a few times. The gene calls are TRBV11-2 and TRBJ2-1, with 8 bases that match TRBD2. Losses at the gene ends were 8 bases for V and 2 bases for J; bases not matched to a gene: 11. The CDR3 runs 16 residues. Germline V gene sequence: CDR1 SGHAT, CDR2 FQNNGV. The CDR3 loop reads CASYHPGGAAYNEQFF. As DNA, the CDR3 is TGTGCCAGCTACCACCCCGGGGGGGCGGCCTACAATGAGCAGTTCTTC.

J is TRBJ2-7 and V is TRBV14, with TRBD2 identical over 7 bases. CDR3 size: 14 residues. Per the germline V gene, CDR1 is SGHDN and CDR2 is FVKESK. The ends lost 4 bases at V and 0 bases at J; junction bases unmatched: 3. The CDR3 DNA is TGTGCCAGCAGCCGGGGAGGGCTCTCCTACGAGCAGTACTTC. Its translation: CASSRGGLSYEQYF. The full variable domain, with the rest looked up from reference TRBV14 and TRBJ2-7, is EAGVTQFPSHSVIEKGQTVTLRCDPISGHDNLYWYRRVMGKEIKFLLHFVKESKQDESGMPNNRFLAERTGGTYSTLKVQPAELEDSGVYFCASSRGGLSYEQYFGPGTRLTVT.

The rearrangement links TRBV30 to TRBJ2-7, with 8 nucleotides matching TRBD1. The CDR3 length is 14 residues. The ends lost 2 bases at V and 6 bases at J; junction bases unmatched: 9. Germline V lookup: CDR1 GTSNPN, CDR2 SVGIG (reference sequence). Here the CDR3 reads CAWSFLDRAGEQYF. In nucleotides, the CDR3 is TGTGCCTGGAGTTTTCTGGACAGGGCTGGCGAGCAGTACTTC.

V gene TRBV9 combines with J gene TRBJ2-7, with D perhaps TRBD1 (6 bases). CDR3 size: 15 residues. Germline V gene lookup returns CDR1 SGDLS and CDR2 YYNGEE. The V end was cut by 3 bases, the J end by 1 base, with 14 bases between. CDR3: CASSATGTRSYEQYF. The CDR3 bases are TGTGCCAGCAGCGCCACCGGGACAAGGTCCTACGAGCAGTACTTC.

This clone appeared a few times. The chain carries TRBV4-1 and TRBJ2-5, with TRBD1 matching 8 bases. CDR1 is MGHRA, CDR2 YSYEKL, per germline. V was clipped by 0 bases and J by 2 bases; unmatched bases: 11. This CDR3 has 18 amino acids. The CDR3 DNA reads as TGCGCCAGCAGCCAAGAGCGGCAGGGGGCAAAGGCACAAGAGACCCAGTACTTC. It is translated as CASSQERQGAKAQETQYF.

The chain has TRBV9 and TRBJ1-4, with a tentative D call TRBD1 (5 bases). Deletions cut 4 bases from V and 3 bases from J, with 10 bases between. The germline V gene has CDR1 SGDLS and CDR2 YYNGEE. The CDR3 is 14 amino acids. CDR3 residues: CASSRGGANEKLFF. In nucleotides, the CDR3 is TGTGCCAGCAGCAGGGGAGGAGCTAATGAAAAACTGTTTTTT.

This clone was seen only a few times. The CDR3 bases are TGCGCCAGCAGCCCCAGGACAGGGGATAACACCGGGGAGCTGTTTTTT. Its protein is CASSPRTGDNTGELFF. The genes are TRBV4-3 and TRBJ2-2, with TRBD1 matching 9 bases. There are 16 residues in the CDR3. Germline CDR1 and CDR2: LGHNA and YSLEER. J lost 2 bases, V lost 4 bases, and 5 bases had no gene match.

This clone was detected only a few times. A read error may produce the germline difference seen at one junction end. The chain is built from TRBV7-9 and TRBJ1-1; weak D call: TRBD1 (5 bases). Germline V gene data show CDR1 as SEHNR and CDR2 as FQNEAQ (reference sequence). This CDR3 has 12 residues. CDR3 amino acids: CSSSPRQNEAFF. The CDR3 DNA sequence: TGTTCCAGCAGCCCAAGACAGAATGAAGCTTTCTTT.

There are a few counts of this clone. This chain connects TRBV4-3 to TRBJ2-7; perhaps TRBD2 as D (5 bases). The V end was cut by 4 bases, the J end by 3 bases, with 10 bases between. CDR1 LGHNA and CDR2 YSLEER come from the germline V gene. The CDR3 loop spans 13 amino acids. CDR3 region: CASSRGLIYEQYF. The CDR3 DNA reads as TGCGCCAGCAGCCGAGGACTGATCTACGAGCAGTACTTC.

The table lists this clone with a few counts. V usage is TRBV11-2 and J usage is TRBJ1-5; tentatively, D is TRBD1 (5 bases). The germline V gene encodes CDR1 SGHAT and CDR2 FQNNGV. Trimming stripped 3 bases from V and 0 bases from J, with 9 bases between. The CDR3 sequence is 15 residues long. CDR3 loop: CASSLEGNSNQPQHF. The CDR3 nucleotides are TGTGCCAGCAGCTTGGAGGGGAATAGCAATCAGCCCCAGCATTTT.

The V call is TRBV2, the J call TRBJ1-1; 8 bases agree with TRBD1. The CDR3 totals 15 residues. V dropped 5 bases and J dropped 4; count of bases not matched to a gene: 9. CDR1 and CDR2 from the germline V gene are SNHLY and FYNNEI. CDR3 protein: CASSPLGQGGTEAFF. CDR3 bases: TGTGCCAGCAGTCCCCTAGGACAGGGCGGCACTGAAGCTTTCTTT.

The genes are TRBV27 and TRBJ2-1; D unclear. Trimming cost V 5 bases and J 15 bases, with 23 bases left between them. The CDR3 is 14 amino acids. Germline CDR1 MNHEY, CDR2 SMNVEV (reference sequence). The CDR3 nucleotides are TGTGCCAGCAGTCCCCCAACCTCTAGTACGTTACGGTTCTTC. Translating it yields CASSPPTSSTLRFF.

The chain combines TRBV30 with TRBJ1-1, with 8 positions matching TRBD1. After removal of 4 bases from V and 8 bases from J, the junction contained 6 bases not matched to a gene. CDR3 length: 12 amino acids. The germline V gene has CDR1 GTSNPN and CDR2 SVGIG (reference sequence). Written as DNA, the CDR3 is TGTGCCTGGAATCACAGGGGGGTAGAAGCTTTCTTT. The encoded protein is CAWNHRGVEAFF.

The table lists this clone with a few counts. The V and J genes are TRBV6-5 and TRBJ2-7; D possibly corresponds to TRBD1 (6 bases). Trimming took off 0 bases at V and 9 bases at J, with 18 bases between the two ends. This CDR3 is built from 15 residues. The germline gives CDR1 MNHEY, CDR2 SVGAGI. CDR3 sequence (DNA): TGTGCCAGCAGTTACTCGAGGGACACCTCATCGGGGCAGTACTTC. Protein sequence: CASSYSRDTSSGQYF.

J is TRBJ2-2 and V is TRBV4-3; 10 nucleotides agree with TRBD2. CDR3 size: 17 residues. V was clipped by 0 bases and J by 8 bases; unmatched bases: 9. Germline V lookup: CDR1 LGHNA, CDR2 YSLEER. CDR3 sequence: CASSQDYNSGGRGELFF. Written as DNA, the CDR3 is TGCGCCAGCAGCCAAGATTATAATAGCGGGGGGAGAGGGGAGCTGTTTTTT.

As DNA, the CDR3 is TGCGCCAGCAGCTCGGGAGAGACCCAGTACTTC. This codes for CASSSGETQYF. V and J are TRBV5-1 and TRBJ2-5, with D hard to call. Germline loops: CDR1 SGHRS, CDR2 YFSETQ. Trimming removed 3 bases at V and 4 bases at J, with 4 bases between. The CDR3 consists of 11 residues. The variable domain in full, with the rest retrieved from reference TRBV5-1 and TRBJ2-5, is KAGVTQTPRYLIKTRGQQVTLSCSPISGHRSVSWYQQTPGQGLQFLFEYFSETQRNKGNFPGRFSGRQFSNSRSEMNVSTLELGDSALYLCASSSGETQYFGPGTRLLVL.